This T cell receptor (beta chain) is from a study of blood T cell repertoires in COVID-19. Study summary: The United States, Italy and Spain provided the acute and convalescent COVID-19 samples. PBMCs, B-cell-depleted T cells, or T cells provided the cDNA or gDNA that made up the material.

In the study's own analysis: Reference gene primer amplification yielded estimated nucleated cell counts. Profiled with immunoSEQ multiplex PCR; TCRdb holds only in-frame clones, not every one. Clone size and V and J calls were adopted from that table, with D and trimming inferred from the DNA. This sample has tens of thousands of clones, with just over 85% found just once. Germline V gives CDR1 SGHRS, CDR2 YFSETQ. V lost 1 base and J 6 bases, leaving 10 bases between the germline ends. CDR3 length equals 13 residues. The chain has TRBV5-1 and TRBJ1-1; D may be TRBD1 (6 bases). The clonotype comes from a man aged 30 to 39 with acute or convalescent COVID-19. The material sequenced was peripheral blood. The CDR3, as DNA: TGCGCCAGCAGCTTGAGACAGGTCTCTGAAGCTTTCTTT. Its translation: CASSLRQVSEAFF.